A selection of T cell receptor beta chains follows, all from one sample in a study of T cell responses to AZD1222 COVID-19 vaccine. Measured with immunoSEQ multiplex PCR; TCRdb has only the in-frame clones, and not every one. Of more than 85,000 clones listed, about 88% are singletons. The material was peripheral blood, obtained 28 days after the second AZD1222 dose. The receptors here all came from an adult who received the AZD1222 COVID-19 vaccine. CDR3s include the opening cysteine and the closing phenylalanine or tryptophan. The D gene is left open where the match is weak. A row's size may be missing; if present it is once, few, many or a size class.

CDR3 protein | CDR3 DNA | clone size | D gene | V gene | CDR3 length | J gene
CASSLEQLSTDTQYF | TGTGCCAGCAGCTTAGAACAGCTATCCACAGATACGCAGTATTTT | - | - | TRBV7-2 | 15 | TRBJ2-3
CASSPRGSGDGEQYF | TGTGCCAGCAGCCCCCGGGGTAGCGGGGACGGGGAGCAGTACTTC | - | TRBD2 | TRBV6-5 | 15 | TRBJ2-7
CASSWTTYNEQFF | TGTGCCAGCAGCTGGACCACGTACAATGAGCAGTTCTTC | - | - | TRBV7-2 | 13 | TRBJ2-1
CASSLTGLGITDTQYF | TGCGCCAGCAGCCTTACCGGCCTGGGGATCACAGATACGCAGTATTTT | - | - | TRBV4-1 | 16 | TRBJ2-3
CASSPTENTEAFF | TGTGCCAGCTCACCAACTGAGAACACTGAAGCTTTCTTT | - | - | TRBV18 | 13 | TRBJ1-1
CASSLGGAGTKNIQYF | TGCGCCAGCAGCTTGGGAGGAGCCGGGACCAAAAACATTCAGTACTTC | few | - | TRBV5-1 | 16 | TRBJ2-4
CASMGSSNQPQHF | TGCGCCAGCATGGGGTCAAGCAATCAGCCCCAGCATTTT | - | - | TRBV10-1 | 13 | TRBJ1-5
CSASHRGLSNQPQHF | TGCAGTGCTAGTCACAGGGGGCTTAGCAATCAGCCCCAGCATTTT | - | TRBD1 | TRBV20-1 | 15 | TRBJ1-5
CASSTPVEGGNQPQHF | TGTGCCAGTAGTACCCCCGTTGAGGGAGGCAATCAGCCCCAGCATTTT | - | - | TRBV19 | 16 | TRBJ1-5
CASSVSTGGVETQYF | TGTGCCAGCAGCGTGTCAACAGGGGGCGTCGAGACCCAGTACTTC | once | TRBD1 | TRBV9 | 15 | TRBJ2-5
CASDPRDRVFGGYTF | TGTGCCAGCGACCCGCGGGACAGGGTCTTTGGAGGCTACACCTTC | - | TRBD1 | TRBV7-9 | 15 | TRBJ1-2
CAWSENFSTEAFF | TGTGCCTGGAGTGAGAATTTTAGCACTGAAGCTTTCTTT | - | - | TRBV30 | 13 | TRBJ1-1
CASSLFAGAGNQPQHF | TGTGCCAGCAGTTTATTCGCAGGGGCTGGCAATCAGCCCCAGCATTTT | - | - | TRBV27 | 16 | TRBJ1-5
CASSLIAGGLTDTQYF | TGTGCCAGCAGCTTAATTGCGGGAGGTCTCACAGATACGCAGTATTTT | - | TRBD2 | TRBV7-2 | 16 | TRBJ2-3
CASSLTSGTSGGGGEQFF | TGTGCCAGCAGCTTAACCTCTGGGACTAGCGGGGGTGGAGGGGAGCAGTTCTTC | - | TRBD2 | TRBV7-6 | 18 | TRBJ2-1
CASRLGTGAPNQPQHF | TGTGCCAGCAGACTAGGGACAGGGGCGCCCAATCAGCCCCAGCATTTT | - | TRBD1 | TRBV2 | 16 | TRBJ1-5
CASSQGTPRPQHF | TGTGCCAGCAGCCAAGGGACCCCTAGGCCCCAGCATTTT | - | - | TRBV3-1/TRBV3-2 | 13 | TRBJ1-5
CASSGVGHDTQYF | TGTGCCAGCAGCGGCGTGGGGCACGATACGCAGTATTTT | few | - | TRBV14 | 13 | TRBJ2-3
CASSLGTSGRTDTQYF | TGCGCCAGCAGCTTGGGGACTAGCGGGAGGACAGATACGCAGTATTTT | once | TRBD2 | TRBV5-1 | 16 | TRBJ2-3
CATSRESYTEAFF | TGTGCCACCAGCAGAGAGTCGTACACTGAAGCTTTCTTT | - | - | TRBV15 | 13 | TRBJ1-1
CASSQGTGFGGYTF | TGTGCCAGCAGCCAAGGAACAGGGTTCGGTGGCTACACCTTC | few | - | TRBV3-1/TRBV3-2 | 14 | TRBJ1-2
CASSSTSGTDTQYF | TGTGCCAGCAGCTCGACTAGCGGAACAGATACGCAGTATTTT | - | TRBD2 | TRBV11-3 | 14 | TRBJ2-3
CASSLVAILNTEAFF | TGTGCCAGCAGTTTAGTTGCGATTTTGAACACTGAAGCTTTCTTT | - | - | TRBV28 | 15 | TRBJ1-1
CASTAGGAGYTF | TGTGCCAGCACTGCCGGGGGCGCTGGCTACACCTTC | - | - | TRBV28 | 12 | TRBJ1-2
CASSLSGGARETQYF | TGTGCCAGCAGCCTTAGCGGGGGGGCGCGGGAGACCCAGTACTTC | - | TRBD2 | TRBV5-6 | 15 | TRBJ2-5
CASSLWRDRGGENSGNTIYF | TGTGCCAGCAGTTTATGGCGGGACAGGGGGGGGGAAAACTCTGGAAACACCATATATTTT | few | TRBD1 | TRBV28 | 20 | TRBJ1-3
CASSLASLIGRLAQHTEAFF | TGTGCCAGCAGCTTAGCTTCGTTGATCGGCAGGCTGGCCCAACACACTGAAGCTTTCTTT | - | - | TRBV7-2 | 20 | TRBJ1-1
CASSDPGRGETQYF | TGTGCCAGCAGCGACCCGGGGAGAGGGGAGACCCAGTACTTC | - | - | TRBV9 | 14 | TRBJ2-5
CASSLAGLSNEKLFF | TGCGCCAGCAGCTTGGCAGGGTTGAGTAATGAAAAACTGTTTTTT | - | - | TRBV5-1 | 15 | TRBJ1-4
CASSETGLYGYTF | TGTGCCAGCTCAGAGACAGGGTTGTATGGCTACACCTTC | - | TRBD1 | TRBV18 | 13 | TRBJ1-2
CASSHSPGLRGYTF | TGCGCCAGCAGCCACTCCCCGGGGCTTCGTGGCTACACCTTC | - | - | TRBV4-3 | 14 | TRBJ1-2
CASSLGSETNYGYTF | TGCGCCAGCAGCTTGGGATCAGAAACTAACTATGGCTACACCTTC | - | - | TRBV5-1 | 15 | TRBJ1-2
CARGGSYEQFF | TGTGCTCGGGGAGGTAGTTATGAGCAGTTCTTC | - | - | TRBV30 | 11 | TRBJ2-1
CASSLSPGGGGVPDTQYF | TGCGCCAGCAGCTTGTCGCCAGGGGGCGGAGGCGTCCCAGATACGCAGTATTTT | - | TRBD1 | TRBV5-1 | 18 | TRBJ2-3
CASSEARGLWQETQYF | TGTGCCAGCAGTGAAGCGCGAGGGCTCTGGCAAGAGACCCAGTACTTC | - | - | TRBV6-1 | 16 | TRBJ2-5
CASSLAAGAVPEQFF | TGTGCCAGCAGCTTAGCGGCGGGGGCGGTTCCTGAGCAGTTCTTC | - | - | TRBV7-2 | 15 | TRBJ2-1
CASSLIGSYSPLHF | TGTGCCAGCAGCTTAATCGGTTCTTATTCACCCCTCCACTTT | - | - | TRBV7-2 | 14 | TRBJ1-6
CASSVAAANTGELFF | TGTGCCAGCAGCGTAGCGGCAGCGAACACCGGGGAGCTGTTTTTT | - | - | TRBV9 | 15 | TRBJ2-2
CATSRDARAEWYF | TGTGCCACCAGCAGAGATGCCCGGGCGGAGTGGTACTTC | few | - | TRBV15 | 13 | TRBJ2-7
CASSPTGIGETQYF | TGTGCCAGCAGTCCAACAGGGATCGGAGAGACCCAGTACTTC | few | - | TRBV6-5 | 14 | TRBJ2-5
CASGWPRGPQQYF | TGTGCCAGCGGTTGGCCCCGGGGACCGCAGCAGTACTTC | - | - | TRBV5-4 | 13 | TRBJ2-7
CASSQTGDTEAFF | TGTGCCAGCAGCCAAACGGGGGACACTGAAGCTTTCTTT | once | - | TRBV3-1/TRBV3-2 | 13 | TRBJ1-1
CSVEDPGTRDTQYF | TGCAGCGTTGAAGATCCGGGTACAAGGGATACGCAGTATTTT | - | - | TRBV29-1 | 14 | TRBJ2-3
CASSSTGQGGANTEAFF | TGTGCCAGCAGTTCTACGGGACAAGGGGGGGCGAACACTGAAGCTTTCTTT | - | - | TRBV27 | 17 | TRBJ1-1
CASSPPSGQGEQYF | TGTGCCAGCAGTCCGCCGTCGGGACAGGGAGAGCAGTACTTC | - | TRBD1 | TRBV6-5 | 14 | TRBJ2-7
CASSQELRSYNEQFF | TGTGCCAGCAGCCAAGAGCTGCGCTCCTACAATGAGCAGTTCTTC | few | - | TRBV4-2 | 15 | TRBJ2-1
CASSLVDRVPLNTEAFF | TGTGCCAGCAGCTTAGTTGATAGGGTCCCTTTGAACACTGAAGCTTTCTTT | - | - | TRBV11-2 | 17 | TRBJ1-1
CASSEFGGDATEAFF | TGTGCCAGCAGTGAATTTGGAGGGGACGCCACTGAAGCTTTCTTT | once | - | TRBV6-1 | 15 | TRBJ1-1
CASSERTGGAWNEQFF | TGTGCCAGCAGTGAACGAACAGGGGGCGCCTGGAATGAGCAGTTCTTC | - | TRBD1 | TRBV6-4 | 16 | TRBJ2-1
CASSYQGTGDEQFF | TGTGCCAGCAGTTACCAGGGGACGGGCGATGAGCAGTTCTTC | once | - | TRBV6-2/TRBV6-3 | 14 | TRBJ2-1
CSVDREMAETQYF | TGCAGCGTTGATCGCGAGATGGCAGAGACCCAGTACTTC | - | - | TRBV29-1 | 13 | TRBJ2-5
CASNSGGGRTEAFF | TGTGCCAGCAACTCCGGCGGTGGGCGGACTGAAGCTTTCTTT | - | - | TRBV7-9 | 14 | TRBJ1-1
CASSLGQGSYEQYF | TGTGCCAGCAGCCTAGGACAGGGCTCCTACGAGCAGTACTTC | - | TRBD1 | TRBV5-6 | 14 | TRBJ2-7
CASSRVSGTEDTQYF | TGTGCCAGCAGCCGTGTATCAGGGACTGAAGATACGCAGTATTTT | - | - | TRBV7-2 | 15 | TRBJ2-3
CASSQRAKGVDYGYTF | TGCGCCAGCAGCCAAAGGGCAAAAGGGGTTGACTATGGCTACACCTTC | - | - | TRBV4-1 | 16 | TRBJ1-2
CASSWGLDLYEQYF | TGTGCCAGCAGCTGGGGACTCGACCTCTACGAGCAGTACTTC | - | - | TRBV7-2 | 14 | TRBJ2-7
CASSLDLAKNTEAFF | TGTGCCAGCAGCTTGGATCTCGCTAAGAACACTGAAGCTTTCTTT | - | - | TRBV5-4 | 15 | TRBJ1-1
CSVGQLNEKLFF | TGCAGCGTCGGACAGCTTAATGAAAAACTGTTTTTT | - | - | TRBV29-1 | 12 | TRBJ1-4
CAISIVSGVFNEQFF | TGTGCCATCAGTATTGTCTCGGGAGTGTTCAATGAGCAGTTCTTC | - | - | TRBV10-3 | 15 | TRBJ2-1
CASSLEPLYGYTF | TGTGCCAGCAGCTTAGAACCCCTCTATGGCTACACCTTC | - | - | TRBV5-8 | 13 | TRBJ1-2